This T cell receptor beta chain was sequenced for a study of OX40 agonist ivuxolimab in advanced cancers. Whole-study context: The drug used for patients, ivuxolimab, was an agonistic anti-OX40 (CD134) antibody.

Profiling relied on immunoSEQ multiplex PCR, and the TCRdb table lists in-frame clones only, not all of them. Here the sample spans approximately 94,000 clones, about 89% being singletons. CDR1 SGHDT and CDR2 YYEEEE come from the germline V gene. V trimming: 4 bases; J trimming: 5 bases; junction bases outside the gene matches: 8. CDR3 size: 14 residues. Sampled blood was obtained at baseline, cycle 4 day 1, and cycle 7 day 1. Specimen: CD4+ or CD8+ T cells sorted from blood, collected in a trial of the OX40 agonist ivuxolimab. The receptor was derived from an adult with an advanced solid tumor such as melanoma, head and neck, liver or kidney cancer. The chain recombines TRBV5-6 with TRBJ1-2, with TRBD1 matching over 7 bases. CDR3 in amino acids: CASSSTGTAYGYTF. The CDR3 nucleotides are TGTGCCAGCAGCAGTACCGGGACAGCGTATGGCTACACCTTC.